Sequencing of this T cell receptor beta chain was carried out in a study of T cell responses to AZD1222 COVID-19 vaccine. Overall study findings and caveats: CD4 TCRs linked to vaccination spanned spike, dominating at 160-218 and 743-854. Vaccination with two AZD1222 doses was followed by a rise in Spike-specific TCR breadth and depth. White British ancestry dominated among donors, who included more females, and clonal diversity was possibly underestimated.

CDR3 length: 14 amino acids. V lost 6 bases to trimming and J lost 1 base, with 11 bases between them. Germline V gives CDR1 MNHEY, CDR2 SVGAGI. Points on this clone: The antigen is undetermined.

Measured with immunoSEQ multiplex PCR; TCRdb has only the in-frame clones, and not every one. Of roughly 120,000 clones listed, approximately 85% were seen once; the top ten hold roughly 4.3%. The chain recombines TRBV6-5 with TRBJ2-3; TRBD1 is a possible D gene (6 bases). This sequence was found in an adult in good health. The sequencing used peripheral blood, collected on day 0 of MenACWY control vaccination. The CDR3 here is CASSTGMGTDTQYF. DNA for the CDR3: TGTGCCAGCAGCACAGGGATGGGCACAGATACGCAGTATTTT.